The 20 T cell receptor beta chains below come from one sample, sequenced in a study of cytomegalovirus exposure and HLA in healthy donors (dated by TCRdb to the late 2010s). The library was built by means of the immunoSEQ multiplex PCR assay. For the multiplex PCR, a mixture combining 60 forward primers for TCR Vbeta segments and 13 reverse primers for TCR Jbeta segments was used. TCRdb retrieved this table from immuneACCESS and kept in-frame rearrangements only. Not all clones are present; in checked studies, unresolved V genes account for under half, and no reason is known for the remainder. Here the sample has 130,000 or so clones; about three quarters occur a single time. The top ten hold around 2% of the sample. Sequencing used PBMCs. The receptors stem from a female donor in good health and CMV-seropositive.

This clone was seen only once. The rearrangement uses TRBV10-3 and TRBJ2-7; possible D gene TRBD1, 6 bases. Trimming took off 2 bases at V and 2 bases at J, with 16 bases between the two ends. Germline lookup yields CDR1 ENHRY and CDR2 SYGVKD. The CDR3 has 16 amino acids. DNA of the CDR3: TGTGCCATCAGTGAGGTGGACAGTCCCGCCCCCTACGAGCAGTACTTC. This sequence encodes CAISEVDSPAPYEQYF.

This chain joins TRBV7-2 and TRBJ2-5; 8 bases fit TRBD1. Losses at the gene ends were 4 bases for V and 5 bases for J; bases not matched to a gene: 12. Germline lookup yields CDR1 SGHTA and CDR2 FQGNSA. The length of the CDR3 is 16 residues. The CDR3 coding sequence is TGTGCCAGCAGCTCCCGCCAGACAGGGGCCCGGGAGACCCAGTACTTC. Translating gives CASSSRQTGARETQYF.

The rearrangement uses TRBV19 and TRBJ1-1; 7 nucleotides align to TRBD1. Unmatched junction bases numbered 10, after V lost 6 bases and J lost 3 bases. CDR3 length: 15 residues. In germline, CDR1 is LNHDA, CDR2 SQIVND (reference sequence). The CDR3: CASSRPGTDHTEAFF. The CDR3 coding sequence is TGTGCCAGTAGCAGGCCCGGGACAGATCACACTGAAGCTTTCTTT.

This chain connects TRBV19 to TRBJ2-2; the match to TRBD2 covers 10 bases. Germline CDR1 reads LNHDA; CDR2 reads SQIVND (reference sequence). The CDR3 is 19 residues long. The junction had 17 bases not matched to a gene; V was cut back by 5 bases and J by 5 bases. The CDR3 nucleotides read TGTGCCAGTAGTCTAAGGGCTAGCGGGGGAGGTGTATGGACCGGGGAGCTGTTTTTT. It encodes CASSLRASGGGVWTGELFF.

This rearrangement joins TRBV6-1 to TRBJ2-5; TRBD2 matches at 7 bases. The V gene end was trimmed by 3 bases and the J gene end by 7 bases; junction bases not matched to a gene: 14. The CDR3 consists of 16 residues. Germline loops: CDR1 MNHNS, CDR2 SASEGT. Here the CDR3 reads CASSDTWAISGGTQYF. For the CDR3, the DNA is TGTGCCAGCAGTGACACCTGGGCAATTTCGGGGGGGACCCAGTACTTC.

The rearrangement uses TRBV28 and TRBJ1-1, with D perhaps TRBD1 (5 bases). V was clipped by 6 bases and J by 0 bases, with 11 bases between them. The CDR3 length is 14 residues. Germline V gene sequence: CDR1 MDHEN, CDR2 SYDVKM. CDR3 loop: CASSHGGMNTEAFF. CDR3 DNA sequence: TGTGCCAGCAGCCACGGGGGGATGAACACTGAAGCTTTCTTT. Using reference TRBV28 and TRBJ1-1 for the parts outside the CDR3, the full variable domain is DVKVTQSSRYLVKRTGEKVFLECVQDMDHENMFWYRQDPGLGLRLIYFSYDVKMKEKGDIPEGYSVSREKKERFSLILESASTNQTSMYLCASSHGGMNTEAFFGQGTRLTVV.

The chain links TRBV7-6 to TRBJ2-7, with TRBD2 matching 9 bases. This CDR3 has 14 amino acids. The V and J ends lost 5 bases and 12 bases, in that order; junction bases with no gene match: 14. Germline CDR1 reads SGHVS; CDR2 reads FNYEAQ. The CDR3 spells CASSPQGDSGSWYF. DNA of the CDR3: TGTGCCAGCAGCCCCCAAGGTGATAGCGGGAGTTGGTACTTC.

This chain connects TRBV2 to TRBJ2-7, with D unresolved. This CDR3 is built from 15 residues. From germline, CDR1 is SNHLY and CDR2 FYNNEI. Trimming removed 0 bases at V and 5 bases at J, with 14 bases between. The CDR3 reads CASSEALVLSNEQYF. CDR3 nucleotides: TGTGCCAGCAGTGAAGCTCTCGTCCTATCTAACGAGCAGTACTTC.

The gene calls are TRBV4-1 and TRBJ2-5, with 10 bases matching TRBD1. The end of the DNA aligns better with TRBJ2-7, so the J call may be wrong. Germline assignment: CDR1 MGHRA and CDR2 YSYEKL. The CDR3 consists of 15 residues. CDR3 in DNA: TGCGCCAGCAGCCAAGGGGACAGGGGTTTCTACGAGCAGTACTTC. This sequence encodes CASSQGDRGFYEQYF.

The V call is TRBV11-2, the J call TRBJ1-2, with D uncertain. Germline loops: CDR1 SGHAT, CDR2 FQNNGV. CDR3 length: 15 residues. Trimming pared 1 base from V and 2 bases from J, leaving 11 bases between. The CDR3 loop is CASSLVRGFNYGYTF. The CDR3 region has the DNA TGTGCCAGCAGCTTAGTTCGCGGATTCAACTATGGCTACACCTTC.

This chain uses TRBV6-5 with TRBJ2-1, with 7 bases matching TRBD1. The CDR3 sequence is 15 residues long. Germline V gene lookup returns CDR1 MNHEY and CDR2 SVGAGI. With 6 bases clipped from V and 4 bases from J, the junction kept 9 bases outside the gene matches. As DNA, the CDR3 is TGTGCCAGCAGAAACAGGGGTGGGGATTACAATGAGCAGTTCTTC. It translates to CASRNRGGDYNEQFF.

The CDR3 nucleotides are TGTGCCAGCAGCTTAGAGGGAGATCAGGCTTTCTTT. Encoded protein: CASSLEGDQAFF. The genes are TRBV7-9 and TRBJ1-1; no firm D call. Germline values: CDR1 SEHNR, CDR2 FQNEAQ (reference sequence). Trimming took off 1 base at V and 11 bases at J, with 11 bases between the two ends. This CDR3 spans 12 amino acids.

The rearrangement uses TRBV19 and TRBJ1-2, with 8 positions matching TRBD1. CDR1 and CDR2 from the germline V gene are LNHDA and SQIVND (reference sequence). V was pared by 4 bases and J by 10 bases, with 11 bases of the junction left unmatched. CDR3 length equals 14 residues. Here the CDR3 reads CASSTGQGTIFYTF. The CDR3 bases are TGTGCCAGTAGTACTGGACAGGGAACTATATTCTACACCTTC.

The chain joins TRBV18 to TRBJ1-3; TRBD1 is a possible D gene (6 bases). Germline V CDR1 and CDR2: KGHSH, LQKENI. V gave up 2 bases and J gave up 0 bases, with 20 bases separating them. This CDR3 is 19 amino acids long. The DNA for the CDR3 is TGTGCCAGCTCACCAAGCGTCGGGACATCAACTAGCTCTGGAAACACCATATATTTT. It codes for CASSPSVGTSTSSGNTIYF.

The CDR3 bases are TGTGCCAGCAGCTTAGCTGGAGGCCGCGCCTACGAGCAGTACTTC. This translates into CASSLAGGRAYEQYF. The V and J genes are TRBV5-4 and TRBJ2-7, with D possibly TRBD2 on 5 matching bases. Germline V gene lookup returns CDR1 SGHNT and CDR2 YYREEE (reference sequence). Deletions cut 2 bases from V and 2 bases from J, with 14 bases between. The CDR3 sequence is 15 residues long.

This clone was seen a single time. The rearrangement links TRBV7-9 to TRBJ1-1; D remains unclear. Deletions cut 1 base from V and 3 bases from J, with 6 bases between. The CDR3 extends over 13 amino acids. Germline V CDR1 and CDR2: SEHNR, FQNEAQ (reference sequence). CDR3 nucleotides: TGTGCCAGCAGCTTAGAACAGTACACTGAAGCTTTCTTT. Encoded protein: CASSLEQYTEAFF.

This clone was seen only once. The rearrangement links TRBV7-7 to TRBJ2-3, with 12 nucleotides matching TRBD2. The trim removed 4 bases at V and 3 bases at J, leaving 2 bases unmatched. Germline-derived CDR1 and CDR2 are SSHAT and FNYEAQ (reference sequence). This CDR3 has 15 amino acids. As DNA, the CDR3 is TGTGCCAGCAGCTATGGACTAGCGGGGACAGATACGCAGTATTTT. Translating gives CASSYGLAGTDTQYF.

This rearrangement joins TRBV19 to TRBJ1-6; TRBD1 matches 8 bases. The germline CDR1 and CDR2 sequences are LNHDA and SQIVND (reference sequence). The CDR3 has 18 amino acids. V shed 1 base and J 7 bases; nucleotides not matched to a gene: 12. CDR3: CASSIAPGGSAGNSPLHF. CDR3 coding DNA: TGTGCCAGTAGTATAGCTCCAGGGGGCTCGGCCGGGAATTCACCCCTCCACTTT.

J is TRBJ2-3 and V is TRBV6-1; 10 nucleotides align to TRBD2. Germline trimming cut 2 bases from V and 4 bases from J; bases unmatched to any gene: 6. Germline V gene lookup returns CDR1 MNHNS and CDR2 SASEGT. There are 16 residues in the CDR3. The CDR3 bases are TGTGCCAGCAGTGAACCCGCTAGCGGGAGCCCAGATACGCAGTATTTT. It translates to CASSEPASGSPDTQYF.

V and J are TRBV2 and TRBJ2-3; 8 bases are a match to TRBD2. V lost 6 bases, J lost 0 bases, and 5 bases stayed unmatched. Germline CDR1 is SNHLY and CDR2 is FYNNEI. This CDR3 has 15 amino acids. The CDR3 region has the DNA TGTGCCAGCAGCGTTAGCGGGGTGAGCACAGATACGCAGTATTTT. It codes for CASSVSGVSTDTQYF.